This T cell receptor beta chain was identified in a study of stem cell transplantation in POMP-related autoinflammatory disease (dated by TCRdb to 2020 to 2023). Notes on the research overall: According to the study's hypothesis, the TRB repertoire gets skewed because defective thymoproteasomes impair MHC class I-dependent CD8+ T-cell differentiation and positive selection. Before transplant, CD4+ naive T-cell skewing, low CD8+ T-cell proportions, and reduced T-cell cytokine secretion were observed in patients. The effect of POMP deficiency on T-cell receptor beta repertoire diversity and CDR3 characteristics was assessed by high-throughput TRB sequencing.

Concerning this clone: Its binding antigen is unknown. No much larger clone exists at a distance of one base, and base qualities are not known.

Library creation used the immunoSEQ multiplex PCR assay. The study's processing was this. Shannon entropy, which accounts for clonal size distribution, was used to quantify repertoire diversity. The Gini-Simpson index (Simpson_1-D) was used to measure inequality in clonotype distribution. TCRdb retrieved this table from immuneACCESS and kept in-frame rearrangements only. Not all clones are present; in checked studies, unresolved V genes account for under half, and no reason is known for the remainder. V and J calls plus clone size are reproduced from that table; the DNA served to infer D and trimming. In this sample the table shows fewer than 30,000 clones, 82% of which occur a single time. The ten top clones hold over 2.5% of the sample. The germline V gene specifies SGHAT as CDR1 and FQNNGV as CDR2. The CDR3 starts with the cysteine, ends with the phenylalanine, and has 16 residues. Only the CDR3 DNA stays, 48 bases, in frame from base 1. V loses 3 bases of germline sequence and J loses 2 bases, and the interval between the two ends is 16 bases.

The time point label corresponds to: before hematopoietic stem cell transplant. PRAID was a condition in which autoinflammation came alongside prominent immunodeficiency. T-cell subsets (conventional T cells, CD8+ T cells, regulatory T cells, T follicular helper cells) were sorted before TRB sequencing. The research as a whole found: The number of unique TRB V-J gene pairings was restricted in PRAID patients. A trend toward lower TRB diversity and higher clonality was observed in PRAID patients across all analyzed T-cell subsets. In PRAID patients, the trend toward lower diversity and increased clonality reached statistical significance only for regulatory T cells.

The chain couples TRBV11-2 to TRBJ1-2; the D gene is perhaps TRBD1, from 5 matching bases. This clonotype was sampled from a human donor with POMP-related autoinflammation and immune dysregulation (PRAID). This sample comprised CD4+ T cells from PBMCs, obtained before stem cell transplantation. The DNA sequence reads TGTGCCAGCAGCTTGGGGGGGGTGGCTCCAAACTATGGCTACACCTTC. This translates into CASSLGGVAPNYGYTF. The CDR3 plus the reference TRBV11-2 and TRBJ1-2 genes for the other parts give the full variable domain: EAGVAQSPRYKIIEKRQSVAFWCNPISGHATLYWYQQILGQGPKLLIQFQNNGVVDDSQLPKDRFSAERLKGVDSTLKIQPAKLEDSAVYLCASSLGGVAPNYGYTFGSGTRLTVV.